These 13 T cell receptor beta chains originate from one sample sequenced in a study of T-cell memory formation after mild COVID-19. TCRdb reprocessed the 5' RACE reads with MiXCR, giving one entry per CDR3 protein. The sample records around 130,000 distinct CDR3 sequences, about 18% being singletons. The specimen sequenced was PBMCs or a T cell subset sorted from them (not recorded which). Source of these receptors: a man aged 18 to 30 who had mild COVID-19 (a few samples of this study predate the infection). Cell type and time point are not known.

This chain uses TRBV27 with TRBJ1-2; tentatively, D is TRBD1 (6 bases). The CDR3 runs to 14 residues. Trimming pared 7 bases from V and 7 bases from J, leaving 19 bases between. CDR1 and CDR2 from the germline V gene are MNHEY and SMNVEV (reference sequence). This CDR3 reads CASTETGGATGYTF. The CDR3 nucleotides are TGTGCCAGCACCGAGACAGGAGGGGCGACTGGCTACACCTTC.

The V and J genes are TRBV4-2 and TRBJ2-2; TRBD1 matches 7 bases. CDR3 length: 16 residues. The germline gives CDR1 LGHNA, CDR2 YNFKEQ. Germline trimming cut 1 base from V and 2 bases from J; bases unmatched to any gene: 4. This chain's CDR3 is CASSQGGTANTGELFF. The DNA for the CDR3 is TGTGCCAGCAGCCAAGGAGGGACAGCCAACACCGGGGAGCTGTTTTTT.

This chain links TRBV10-3 with TRBJ2-5; 7 positions match TRBD1. The V segment lost 8 bases and the J segment 0 bases; nucleotides outside the gene matches: 6. Germline V gives CDR1 ENHRY, CDR2 SYGVKD. The CDR3 extends over 14 amino acids. The CDR3, as DNA: TGTGCCATCGGCAGGACAGGCGACCAAGAGACCCAGTACTTC. As protein: CAIGRTGDQETQYF.

There are a few counts of this clonotype. The CDR3 nucleotides are TGTGCCAGCAGCTCACACGCGAGCACAGATACGCAGTATTTT. It encodes CASSSHASTDTQYF. The V gene is TRBV5-8, the J gene TRBJ2-3; D is undetermined. There are 14 residues in the CDR3. Germline V gene sequence: CDR1 SGHTS, CDR2 YDEGEE. V was shortened by 3 bases and J by 0 bases, with 8 bases between the two germline ends.

V is TRBV6-5 and J is TRBJ2-5; D gene ambiguous. The germline CDR1 and CDR2 sequences are MNHEY and SVGAGI. The CDR3 spans 11 residues. V was cut by 2 bases and J by 4 bases, with 2 bases left in between. The CDR3 protein is CASSYRETQYF. Written as DNA, the CDR3 is TGTGCCAGCAGTTACAGAGAGACCCAGTACTTC.

This clonotype has a handful of counts. The chain joins TRBV20-1 to TRBJ1-6; perhaps TRBD1 as D (5 bases). The CDR3 has 15 amino acids. Per germline, CDR1 DFQATT and CDR2 SNEGSKA (reference sequence). The V and J ends lost 1 base and 1 base respectively, with 8 bases between them. The CDR3 coding sequence is TGCAGTGCTAGAGCAGGGTGGTCCTATAATTCACCCCTCCACTTT. This gives the protein CSARAGWSYNSPLHF.

In this sample, this clonotype turned up a few times. This chain connects TRBV3-1 to TRBJ2-2; D remains ambiguous. Trimming removed 3 bases from V and 4 bases from J, with 12 bases in between. Germline CDR1 LGHDT, CDR2 YNNKEL (reference sequence). This CDR3 has 15 residues. The CDR3 sequence is CASSHPGLGTGELFF. DNA for the CDR3: TGTGCCAGCAGCCACCCCGGTCTGGGCACCGGGGAGCTGTTTTTT.

The rearrangement joins TRBV2 to TRBJ2-5; the match to TRBD2 covers 8 bases. The junction had 8 bases not matched to a gene; V was cut back by 3 bases and J by 5 bases. CDR3 length: 15 residues. Germline CDR1 and CDR2: SNHLY and FYNNEI. CDR3 residues: CASSDGRGGDETQYF. As DNA, the CDR3 is TGTGCCAGCAGTGATGGACGGGGGGGCGATGAGACCCAGTACTTC.

This clonotype has just a few counts. The CDR3 sequence: CASSFLGSQPQHF. The CDR3 DNA is TGCGCCAGCAGCTTCCTGGGTAGTCAGCCCCAGCATTTT. V gene TRBV5-1 combines with J gene TRBJ1-5; D is unclear. Germline loops: CDR1 SGHRS, CDR2 YFSETQ. There are 13 residues in the CDR3. The V gene lost 2 bases and the J gene lost 6 bases, with 9 bases spanning the gap.

This clonotype has just a few counts. This chain uses TRBV7-2 with TRBJ2-1, with D possibly matching TRBD1 (6 bases). With 6 bases removed from V and 9 bases from J, the gap between germline ends came to 21 bases. CDR1 and CDR2 (germline): SGHTA, FQGNSA. The CDR3 has 15 amino acids. The CDR3, as DNA: TGTGCCAGCAGTTGGGGGCCCGGCAGGGTACGTGAGCAGTTCTTC. Protein: CASSWGPGRVREQFF.

The chain uses TRBV5-1 and TRBJ1-4, with D possibly TRBD1 on 6 matching bases. Germline V gene lookup returns CDR1 SGHRS and CDR2 YFSETQ. V was shortened by 4 bases and J by 2 bases, with 15 bases between the two germline ends. CDR3 length equals 16 residues. DNA for the CDR3: TGCGCCAGCAGCGGGGCAAGGGGGACGACTAATGAAAAACTGTTTTTT. It yields the protein CASSGARGTTNEKLFF. The whole variable domain, filled in from reference TRBV5-1 and TRBJ1-4, reads KAGVTQTPRYLIKTRGQQVTLSCSPISGHRSVSWYQQTPGQGLQFLFEYFSETQRNKGNFPGRFSGRQFSNSRSEMNVSTLELGDSALYLCASSGARGTTNEKLFFGSGTQLSVL.

This clonotype was recorded only once. The chain employs TRBV6-5 and TRBJ1-2, with D maybe TRBD1 (6 bases). The CDR3 runs 14 residues. V dropped 2 bases and J dropped 0 bases, with 7 bases sitting between them. Germline CDR1 and CDR2: MNHEY and SVGAGI. The CDR3 protein is CASSYRGANYGYTF. The DNA of the CDR3 is TGTGCCAGCAGTTACAGGGGGGCTAACTATGGCTACACCTTC.

The V call is TRBV12-3 or TRBV12-4, the J call TRBJ2-2; 7 nucleotides align to TRBD1. V dropped 6 bases and J dropped 10; count of bases not matched to a gene: 8. CDR3 length: 13 residues. CDR3 nucleotides: TGTGCCAGCAGGGGGGACAGAAACTTGGAGCTGTTTTTT. Translation gives CASRGDRNLELFF.